This section outlines one T cell receptor (beta chain) sequence together with its context. This sample was taken from a study of shared clonotypes between healthy human individuals. Adult Caucasians living in Nashville, Tennessee made up all of the donors. Clones were read by immunoSEQ multiplex PCR, and TCRdb kept only the in-frame ones, dropping some. The table records about 660,000 clones, over 65% of them present only once. This CDR3 has 13 amino acids. Germline V gene lookup returns CDR1 MNHEY and CDR2 SMNVEV (reference sequence). V shed 6 bases and J 7 bases; nucleotides not matched to a gene: 4.

The sample comprised memory CD4+ T cells sorted from blood. Noted subset: CD45RA-negative fraction. This chain links TRBV27 with TRBJ1-4; 8 bases align to TRBD1. The TCR originated in a woman in her twenties or thirties in good health. Here the CDR3 DNA reads TGTGCCAGCAGGACAGGGGAGGTTGAAAAACTGTTTTTT. Amino acids: CASRTGEVEKLFF.